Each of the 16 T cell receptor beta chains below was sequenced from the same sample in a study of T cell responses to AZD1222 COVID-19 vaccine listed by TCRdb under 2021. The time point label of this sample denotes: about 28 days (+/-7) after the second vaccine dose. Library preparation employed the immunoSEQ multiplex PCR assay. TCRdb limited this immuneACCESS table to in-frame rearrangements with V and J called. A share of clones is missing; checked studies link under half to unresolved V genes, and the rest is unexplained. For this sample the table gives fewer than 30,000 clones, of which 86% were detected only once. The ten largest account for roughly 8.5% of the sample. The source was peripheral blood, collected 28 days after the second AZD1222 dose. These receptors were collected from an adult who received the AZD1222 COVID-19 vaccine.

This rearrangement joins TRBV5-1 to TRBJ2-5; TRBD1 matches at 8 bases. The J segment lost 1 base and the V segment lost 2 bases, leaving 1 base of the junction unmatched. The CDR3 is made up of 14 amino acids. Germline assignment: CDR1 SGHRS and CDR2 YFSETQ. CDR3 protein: CASSLTGGQETQYF. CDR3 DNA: TGCGCCAGCAGCTTAACAGGGGGCCAAGAGACCCAGTACTTC.

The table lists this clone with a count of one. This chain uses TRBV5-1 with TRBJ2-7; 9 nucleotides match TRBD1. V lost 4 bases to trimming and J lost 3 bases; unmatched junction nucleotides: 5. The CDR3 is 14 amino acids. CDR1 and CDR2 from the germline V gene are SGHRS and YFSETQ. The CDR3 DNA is TGCGCCAGCAGCCGACTGGGACAGGGCTACGAGCAGTACTTC. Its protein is CASSRLGQGYEQYF.

The CDR3 is CASSLGATNTEAFF. The CDR3 coding sequence is TGTGCCAGCAGTTTGGGGGCGACGAACACTGAAGCTTTCTTT. The chain carries TRBV27 and TRBJ1-1; possibly TRBD1 for D (6 bases). V lost 3 bases and J 1 base, leaving 9 bases between the germline ends. Germline V lookup: CDR1 MNHEY, CDR2 SMNVEV (reference sequence). The CDR3 covers 14 residues.

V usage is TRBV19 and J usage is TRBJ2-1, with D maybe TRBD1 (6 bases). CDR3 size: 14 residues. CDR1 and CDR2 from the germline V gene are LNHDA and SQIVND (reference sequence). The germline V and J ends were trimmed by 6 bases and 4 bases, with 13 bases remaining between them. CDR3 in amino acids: CASRTLQGYNEQFF. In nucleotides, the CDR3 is TGTGCCAGTAGAACCCTACAGGGTTACAATGAGCAGTTCTTC.

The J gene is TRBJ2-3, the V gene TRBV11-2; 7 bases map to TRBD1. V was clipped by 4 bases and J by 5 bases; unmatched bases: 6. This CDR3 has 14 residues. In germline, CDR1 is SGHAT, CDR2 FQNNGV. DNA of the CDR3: TGTGCCAGCAGCTCGCCCTACAGGGGAGATACGCAGTATTTT. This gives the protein CASSSPYRGDTQYF.

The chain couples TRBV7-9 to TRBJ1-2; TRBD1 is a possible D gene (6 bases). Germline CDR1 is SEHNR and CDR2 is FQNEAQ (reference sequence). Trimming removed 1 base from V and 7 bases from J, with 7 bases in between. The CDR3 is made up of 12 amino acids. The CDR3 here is CASSLEGGGYTF. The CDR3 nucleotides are TGTGCCAGCAGCTTAGAAGGGGGTGGCTACACCTTC.

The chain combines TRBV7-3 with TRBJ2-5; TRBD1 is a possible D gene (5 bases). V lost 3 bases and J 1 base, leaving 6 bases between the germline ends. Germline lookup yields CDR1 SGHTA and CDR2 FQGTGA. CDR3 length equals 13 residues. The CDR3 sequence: CASSLGPQETQYF. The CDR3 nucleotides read TGTGCCAGCAGCTTGGGGCCCCAAGAGACCCAGTACTTC.

The CDR3 nucleotides read TGTGCCAGCAGCGTAGGGGTAGGCTCCATTGGCTCTTACTACGAGCAGTACTTC. Its protein product is CASSVGVGSIGSYYEQYF. V usage is TRBV9 and J usage is TRBJ2-7; D unresolved. V lost 0 bases and J lost 3, with 22 bases in between. CDR3 size: 18 residues. CDR1 is SGDLS, CDR2 YYNGEE, per germline.

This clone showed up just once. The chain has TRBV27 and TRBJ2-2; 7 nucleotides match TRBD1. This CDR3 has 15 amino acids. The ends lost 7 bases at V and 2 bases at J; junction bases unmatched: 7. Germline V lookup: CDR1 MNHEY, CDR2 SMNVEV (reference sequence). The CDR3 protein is CASTEVGGNTGELFF. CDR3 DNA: TGTGCCAGCACCGAGGTAGGGGGCAACACCGGGGAGCTGTTTTTT.

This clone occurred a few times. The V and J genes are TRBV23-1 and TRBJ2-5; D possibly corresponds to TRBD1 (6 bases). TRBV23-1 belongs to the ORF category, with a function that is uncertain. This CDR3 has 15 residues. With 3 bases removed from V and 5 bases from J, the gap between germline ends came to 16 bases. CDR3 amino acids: CASSHTGERGETQYF. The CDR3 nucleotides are TGCGCCAGCAGTCACACAGGTGAAAGGGGGGAGACCCAGTACTTC.

CDR3 nucleotide sequence: TGCAGCGGGGGGGTAGTTTCCACAGATACGCAGTATTTT. The encoded protein is CSGGVVSTDTQYF. The chain uses TRBV29-1 and TRBJ2-3, with TRBD2 as a possible D gene (6 bases). Germline CDR1 and CDR2: SQVTM and ANQGSEA. V lost 7 bases and J lost 2, with 13 bases in between. The CDR3 has 13 amino acids.

CDR3 amino acids: CASTRGWTSGEYNEQFF. In DNA form, the CDR3 reads TGTGCCAGCACTCGAGGTTGGACTAGCGGGGAATACAATGAGCAGTTCTTC. The V and J genes are TRBV2 and TRBJ2-1, with TRBD2 matching 12 bases. Germline lookup yields CDR1 SNHLY and CDR2 FYNNEI. The V gene end was trimmed by 7 bases and the J gene end by 4 bases; junction bases not matched to a gene: 11. This CDR3 region has 17 residues.

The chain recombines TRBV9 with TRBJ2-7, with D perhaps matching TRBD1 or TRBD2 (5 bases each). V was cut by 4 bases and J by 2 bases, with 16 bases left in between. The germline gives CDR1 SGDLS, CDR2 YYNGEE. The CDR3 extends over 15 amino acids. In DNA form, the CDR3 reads TGTGCCAGCAGCCCCCAGGGACCTGGGACCTACGAGCAGTACTTC. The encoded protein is CASSPQGPGTYEQYF.

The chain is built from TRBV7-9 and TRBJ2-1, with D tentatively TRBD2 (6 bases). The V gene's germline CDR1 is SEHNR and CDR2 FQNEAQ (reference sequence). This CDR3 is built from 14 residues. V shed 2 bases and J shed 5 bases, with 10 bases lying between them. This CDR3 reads CASSLNGGNNEQFF. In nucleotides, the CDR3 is TGTGCCAGCAGCTTAAACGGGGGAAACAATGAGCAGTTCTTC.

The CDR3 DNA follows: TGTGCCAGCAGCCTCGGTGCGCTAGCTATAGGCGAGCAGTACTTC. It translates to CASSLGALAIGEQYF. The rearrangement uses TRBV7-6 and TRBJ2-7; perhaps TRBD2 as D (5 bases). Per the germline V gene, CDR1 is SGHVS and CDR2 is FNYEAQ. The CDR3 extends over 15 amino acids. V lost 5 bases to trimming and J lost 6 bases, with 20 bases between them.

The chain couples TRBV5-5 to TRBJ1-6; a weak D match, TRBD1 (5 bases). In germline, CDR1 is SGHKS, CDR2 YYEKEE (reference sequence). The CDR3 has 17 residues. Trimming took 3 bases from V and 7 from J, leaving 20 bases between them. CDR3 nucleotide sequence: TGTGCCAGCAGCTCAAGGGATCGAGGGGTTTCGAATTCACCCCTCCACTTT. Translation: CASSSRDRGVSNSPLHF.